The 15 T cell receptor beta chains presented below share a single source sample, sequenced in a study of early T cells in non-severe SARS-CoV-2 infection. Using its own MiXCR run on the 5' RACE reads, TCRdb lists one record per CDR3 protein. Here the sample spans roughly 52,000 distinct CDR3 sequences, 7% to 9% being singletons. Sequenced sample: whole blood. Receptors were obtained from an adult who was a healthcare worker with PCR-confirmed SARS-CoV-2 infection or an uninfected control (not recorded which).

This clonotype was picked up many times. The chain is built from TRBV10-3 and TRBJ1-3; D gene uncertain. V dropped 7 bases and J dropped 3 bases, with 13 bases sitting between them. This CDR3 is built from 14 residues. CDR1 ENHRY and CDR2 SYGVKD come from the germline V gene. CDR3 coding DNA: TGTGCCATCAAATCATCCCTGGATGGAAACACCATATATTTT. Residues: CAIKSSLDGNTIYF.

This clonotype was seen repeatedly, ten times or more. The chain couples TRBV27 to TRBJ1-2; the D is unclear. The CDR3 consists of 13 residues. Looked up from germline, CDR1 is MNHEY and CDR2 is SMNVEV (reference sequence). Between the trimmed V and J ends, which lost 0 bases and 1 base, there was a span of 3 bases. CDR3 in DNA: TGTGCCAGCAGTTTATCCCTTAACTATGGCTACACCTTC. It specifies CASSLSLNYGYTF.

This clonotype has a handful of counts. This chain uses TRBV18 with TRBJ2-5; no firm D call. The CDR3 sequence is 14 residues long. V gave up 3 bases and J gave up 5 bases, with 13 bases separating them. Germline loops: CDR1 KGHSH, CDR2 LQKENI. CDR3 residues: CASSPSWSAETQYF. The CDR3 DNA sequence: TGTGCCAGCTCACCGTCTTGGTCGGCGGAGACCCAGTACTTC.

The V gene is TRBV7-3, the J gene TRBJ2-1; 7 bases line up with TRBD2. This CDR3 has 13 amino acids. Germline V gives CDR1 SGHTA, CDR2 FQGTGA. V lost 9 bases to trimming and J lost 0 bases; unmatched junction nucleotides: 2. The CDR3: CASGTTSYNEQFF. CDR3 coding DNA: TGTGCCAGTGGGACTACCTCCTACAATGAGCAGTTCTTC. Looking up the rest from reference TRBV7-3 and TRBJ2-1 gives the full variable domain: GAGVSQTPSNKVTEKGKYVELRCDPISGHTALYWYRQSLGQGPEFLIYFQGTGAADDSGLPNDRFFAVRPEGSVSTLKIQRTERGDSAVYLCASGTTSYNEQFFGPGTRLTVL.

The genes are TRBV12-3 or TRBV12-4 and TRBJ2-2, with 9 bases fitting TRBD1. This CDR3 has 13 amino acids. The V gene end was trimmed by 7 bases and the J gene end by 6 bases; junction bases not matched to a gene: 3. CDR3: CASTRDRAGELFF. DNA of the CDR3: TGTGCCAGCACCCGGGACAGGGCCGGGGAGCTGTTTTTT.

This clonotype was found many times. V is TRBV4-3 and J is TRBJ2-3, with TRBD2 identical over 7 bases. Trimming cost V 0 bases and J 1 base; bases outside gene matches: 13. The CDR3 has 19 amino acids. CDR1 and CDR2 from the germline V gene are LGHNA and YSLEER. The DNA of the CDR3 is TGCGCCAGCAGCCAAGATAGCCCTCTACTAGCGCGAGGCACAGATACGCAGTATTTT. It encodes CASSQDSPLLARGTDTQYF.

V is TRBV25-1 and J is TRBJ2-1; maybe TRBD2 (6 bases). This CDR3 is built from 12 residues. The V end lost 2 bases, the J end lost 7 bases, and 6 bases lay between the germline ends. Germline V gene data show CDR1 as MGHDK and CDR2 as SYGVNS. The CDR3 nucleotides are TGTGCCAGCAGTGAAGGGAGGAATGAGCAGTTCTTC. Amino acids: CASSEGRNEQFF.

Only a few counts were recorded for this clonotype. The chain has TRBV20-1 and TRBJ1-6, with 7 bases lining up with TRBD1. CDR1 DFQATT and CDR2 SNEGSKA come from the germline V gene (reference sequence). This CDR3 contains 13 residues. The V gene end was trimmed by 5 bases and the J gene end by 9 bases; junction bases not matched to a gene: 7. The chain's CDR3 is CSASDRVGSPLHF. CDR3 nucleotides: TGCAGTGCTTCTGACAGGGTGGGTTCACCCCTCCACTTT.

The chain has TRBV11-2 and TRBJ1-3; D unclear. The CDR3 extends over 10 amino acids. V was cut by 7 bases and J by 4 bases, with 2 bases left in between. Per germline, CDR1 SGHAT and CDR2 FQNNGV. The CDR3 reads CASKGNTIYF. The CDR3 nucleotides read TGTGCCAGCAAAGGAAACACCATATATTTT.

The gene calls are TRBV28 and TRBJ2-5; 7 bases match TRBD1. J lost 1 base, V lost 6 bases, and 8 bases had no gene match. The CDR3 is 15 residues long. Germline-derived CDR1 and CDR2 are MDHEN and SYDVKM. The chain's CDR3 is CASSPDRDVQETQYF. DNA of the CDR3: TGTGCCAGCAGCCCTGACAGGGATGTCCAAGAGACCCAGTACTTC.

This clonotype was seen a handful of times. The chain combines TRBV5-5 with TRBJ2-2; D possibly matches TRBD1 or TRBD2 (5 bases each). Deletions cut 4 bases from V and 2 bases from J, with 18 bases between. The CDR3 consists of 17 residues. The germline CDR1 and CDR2 sequences are SGHKS and YYEKEE (reference sequence). Written as DNA, the CDR3 is TGTGCCAGCAGCCAGGGACCGATCCTTGGAAACACCGGGGAGCTGTTTTTT. Translating it yields CASSQGPILGNTGELFF. Drawing the rest from reference TRBV5-5 and TRBJ2-2, the complete variable domain is DAGVTQSPTHLIKTRGQQVTLRCSPISGHKSVSWYQQVLGQGPQFIFQYYEKEERGRGNFPDRFSARQFPNYSSELNVNALLLGDSALYLCASSQGPILGNTGELFFGEGSRLTVL.

J is TRBJ1-1 and V is TRBV7-8; D is uncertain. V was clipped by 1 base and J by 6 bases, with 9 bases between them. The CDR3 sequence is 13 residues long. Germline lookup yields CDR1 SGHVS and CDR2 FQNEAQ. Here the CDR3 DNA reads TGTGCCAGCAGCTTAGTTGAGGTCGCTGAAGCTTTCTTT. Its protein product is CASSLVEVAEAFF. Combining the CDR3 with reference TRBV7-8 and TRBJ1-1 gives the whole variable domain GAGVSQSPRYKVAKRGQDVALRCDPISGHVSLFWYQQALGQGPEFLTYFQNEAQLDKSGLPSDRFFAERPEGSVSTLKIQRTQQEDSAVYLCASSLVEVAEAFFGQGTRLTVV.

This clonotype occurred a few times. The CDR3 reads CASSLTTGTGGYEQYF. DNA of the CDR3: TGCGCCAGCAGCCTCACAACCGGGACAGGGGGCTACGAGCAGTACTTC. J is TRBJ2-7 and V is TRBV4-1; TRBD1 aligns across 11 bases. V lost 4 bases, J lost 3 bases, and 8 bases stayed unmatched. Germline lookup yields CDR1 MGHRA and CDR2 YSYEKL. The CDR3 sequence is 16 residues long.

This CDR3 reads CAISDSSYEQYF. The DNA of the CDR3 is TGTGCCATCAGCGACAGTAGCTACGAGCAGTACTTC. This chain links TRBV10-3 with TRBJ2-7, with TRBD1 as a possible D gene (5 bases). The germline V and J ends were trimmed by 6 bases and 3 bases, with 9 bases remaining between them. The CDR3 consists of 12 residues. Germline V lookup: CDR1 ENHRY, CDR2 SYGVKD.

This clonotype occurred a few times. The gene calls are TRBV11-2 and TRBJ2-7, with a tentative D call TRBD2 (5 bases). Trimming took off 5 bases at V and 3 bases at J, with 17 bases between the two ends. Looked up from germline, CDR1 is SGHAT and CDR2 is FQNNGV. The CDR3 sequence is 15 residues long. The chain's CDR3 is CASSHRMVRDYEQYF. Written as DNA, the CDR3 is TGTGCCAGCAGCCACCGCATGGTTCGGGACTACGAGCAGTACTTC.